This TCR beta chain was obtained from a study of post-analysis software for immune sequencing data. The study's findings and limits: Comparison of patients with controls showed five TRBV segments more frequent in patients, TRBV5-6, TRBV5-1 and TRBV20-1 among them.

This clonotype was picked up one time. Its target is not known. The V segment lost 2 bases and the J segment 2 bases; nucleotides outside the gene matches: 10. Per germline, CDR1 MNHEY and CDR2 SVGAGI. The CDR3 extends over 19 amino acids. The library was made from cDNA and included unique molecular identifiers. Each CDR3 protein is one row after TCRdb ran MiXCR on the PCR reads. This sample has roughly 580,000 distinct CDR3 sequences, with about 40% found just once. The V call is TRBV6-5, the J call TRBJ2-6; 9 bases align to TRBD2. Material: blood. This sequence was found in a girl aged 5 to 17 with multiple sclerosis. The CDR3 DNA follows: TGTGCCAGCAGTTACGGGGGGCTAGCGGGGTTGGCTGGGGCCAACGTCCTGACTTTC. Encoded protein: CASSYGGLAGLAGANVLTF.